The 15 T cell receptor beta chains presented below share a single source sample, sequenced in a study of blood T cell repertoires in COVID-19. Only in-frame clones appear in the TCRdb table, and some are missing; sequencing was by immunoSEQ multiplex PCR. The sample consists of roughly 60,000 clones, roughly 84% of them appearing once. The specimen was peripheral blood. These receptors were taken from a man in his 60s with COVID-19, enrolled during active disease.

The chain is built from TRBV5-6 and TRBJ2-3; 7 bases map to TRBD2. Germline lookup yields CDR1 SGHDT and CDR2 YYEEEE. V was clipped by 4 bases and J by 4 bases; unmatched bases: 9. The length of the CDR3 is 15 residues. Here the CDR3 reads CASSLRIGGADTQYF. Written as DNA, the CDR3 is TGTGCCAGCAGCCTAAGAATTGGGGGGGCAGATACGCAGTATTTT.

The V call is TRBV5-4, the J call TRBJ1-5, with D possibly matching TRBD1 (6 bases). CDR1 is SGHNT, CDR2 YYREEE, per germline (reference sequence). The CDR3 is 15 residues long. Trimming pared 1 base from V and 5 bases from J, leaving 13 bases between. The CDR3 region is CASSLQGRGDQPQHF. The CDR3 region has the DNA TGTGCCAGCAGCTTGCAGGGGAGAGGTGATCAGCCCCAGCATTTT.

The chain links TRBV9 to TRBJ1-2; possible D gene TRBD1, 6 bases. Germline V CDR1 and CDR2: SGDLS, YYNGEE. The CDR3 spans 14 residues. The V gene lost 4 bases and the J gene lost 3 bases, with 13 bases spanning the gap. CDR3 sequence: CASSQSWTDYGYTF. CDR3 DNA sequence: TGTGCCAGCAGCCAATCCTGGACAGACTATGGCTACACCTTC.

The chain has TRBV3-1 (or the pseudogene TRBV3-2) and TRBJ1-1; D unresolved. This CDR3 has 16 amino acids. Germline V gives CDR1 LGHDT, CDR2 YNNKEL (reference sequence). V was shortened by 3 bases and J by 6 bases, with 20 bases between the two germline ends. The CDR3 DNA reads as TGTGCCAGCAGCCACGCCTCATCCCGGAGAGGTTCTGAAGCTTTCTTT. Translating gives CASSHASSRRGSEAFF.

The chain combines TRBV19 with TRBJ1-1; 9 nucleotides agree with TRBD1. The CDR3 runs 14 residues. Germline CDR1 is LNHDA and CDR2 is SQIVND (reference sequence). J gave up 4 bases and V 4 bases, and 4 bases lay outside the gene matches. The CDR3 sequence: CASSREGQGTEAFF. In nucleotides, the CDR3 is TGTGCCAGTAGTAGGGAGGGACAGGGCACTGAAGCTTTCTTT. The complete variable domain, with remaining parts taken from reference TRBV19 and TRBJ1-1, reads DGGITQSPKYLFRKEGQNVTLSCEQNLNHDAMYWYRQDPGQGLRLIYYSQIVNDFQKGDIAEGYSVSREKKESFPLTVTSAQKNPTAFYLCASSREGQGTEAFFGQGTRLTVV.

The chain has TRBV18 and TRBJ1-5; 12 bases align to TRBD1. CDR3 length: 15 residues. The germline V gene has CDR1 KGHSH and CDR2 LQKENI. V gave up 3 bases and J gave up 6 bases; unmatched junction bases: 3. The CDR3 nucleotides are TGTGCCAGCTCACCGGGACAGGGGGCTTTTCAGCCCCAGCATTTT. As protein: CASSPGQGAFQPQHF.

As regards this clone: Different DNA sequences within this sample yield the same CDR3. The chain has TRBV7-2 and TRBJ1-5; a possible D gene is TRBD1 (5 bases). Per germline, CDR1 SGHTA and CDR2 FQGNSA. This CDR3 contains 12 residues. V dropped 5 bases and J dropped 4 bases, with 6 bases sitting between them. This chain's CDR3 is CASSGQNQPQHF. The CDR3 nucleotides read TGTGCCAGCAGCGGACAAAATCAGCCCCAGCATTTT.

The V and J genes are TRBV29-1 and TRBJ1-1; 7 bases agree with TRBD1. Germline V CDR1 and CDR2: SQVTM, ANQGSEA. Trimming cost V 3 bases and J 5 bases; bases outside gene matches: 6. This CDR3 has 13 residues. CDR3 protein: CSVEQGGETEAFF. The CDR3 nucleotides are TGCAGCGTTGAGCAGGGGGGCGAGACTGAAGCTTTCTTT.

The chain uses TRBV2 and TRBJ2-5, with 11 bases identical to TRBD2. The CDR3 runs 17 residues. Germline V gene data show CDR1 as SNHLY and CDR2 as FYNNEI. Unmatched junction bases numbered 5, after V lost 1 base and J lost 1 base. CDR3 nucleotides: TGTGCCAGCAGTGAAGGTAGCGGGGGGGCGTCCCAAGAGACCCAGTACTTC. Translating it yields CASSEGSGGASQETQYF.

V is TRBV2 and J is TRBJ2-1; TRBD2 aligns across 8 bases. CDR1 and CDR2 from the germline V gene are SNHLY and FYNNEI. V lost 10 bases and J lost 3; bases outside the gene matches: 2. This CDR3 contains 12 residues. CDR3 coding DNA: TGTGCCAACGGGGGGGACTACAATGAGCAGTTCTTC. This sequence encodes CANGGDYNEQFF. Drawing the rest from reference TRBV2 and TRBJ2-1, the complete variable domain is EPEVTQTPSHQVTQMGQEVILRCVPISNHLYFYWYRQILGQKVEFLVSFYNNEISEKSEIFDDQFSVERPDGSNFTLKIRSTKLEDSAMYFCANGGDYNEQFFGPGTRLTVL.

For this clone: This likely comes from a read error, as the CDR3 has no conserved phenylalanine or tryptophan at its end. The limits of the CDR3 on the DNA are not certain, so only TCRdb's listed CDR3 is given. This sequence joins TRBV29-1 and TRBJ2-7; the table's D call of TRBD1 was not tested on the DNA. Germline-derived CDR1 and CDR2 are SQVTM and ANQGSEA. The length of the CDR3 is 10 amino acids, counting both ends. CDR3 sequence reads: CSVGTVPPSL.

The chain has TRBV19 and TRBJ2-1; 12 bases agree with TRBD2. Per the germline V gene, CDR1 is LNHDA and CDR2 is SQIVND (reference sequence). The V segment lost 5 bases and the J segment 6 bases; nucleotides outside the gene matches: 5. CDR3 length: 15 amino acids. The CDR3 loop is CASSVLAGGPNEQFF. The DNA of the CDR3 is TGTGCCAGTAGTGTACTAGCGGGAGGTCCCAATGAGCAGTTCTTC. The entire variable domain, with the rest obtained from reference TRBV19 and TRBJ2-1, is as follows: DGGITQSPKYLFRKEGQNVTLSCEQNLNHDAMYWYRQDPGQGLRLIYYSQIVNDFQKGDIAEGYSVSREKKESFPLTVTSAQKNPTAFYLCASSVLAGGPNEQFFGPGTRLTVL.

V is TRBV6-5 and J is TRBJ1-2; 8 nucleotides agree with TRBD1. The germline gives CDR1 MNHEY, CDR2 SVGAGI. V lost 5 bases to trimming and J lost 5 bases; unmatched junction nucleotides: 4. The CDR3 sequence is 13 residues long. In DNA form, the CDR3 reads TGTGCCAGCAGTCCGGACAGGGCATATGGCTACACCTTC. It is translated as CASSPDRAYGYTF.

The chain joins TRBV5-6 to TRBJ2-7, with D perhaps TRBD2 (6 bases). The germline V and J ends were trimmed by 0 bases and 5 bases, with 12 bases remaining between them. CDR3 length equals 14 residues. CDR1 and CDR2 (germline): SGHDT, YYEEEE. CDR3 in DNA: TGTGCCAGCAGCTTGGCAGGCGCGGGACACGAGCAGTACTTC. It is translated as CASSLAGAGHEQYF.

V gene TRBV18 combines with J gene TRBJ1-5; no firm D call. The germline V gene encodes CDR1 KGHSH and CDR2 LQKENI. V was pared by 3 bases and J by 2 bases, with 11 bases between. The CDR3 runs 15 residues. CDR3 sequence (DNA): TGTGCCAGCTCACCGGCCATCTTCGGCAATCAGCCCCAGCATTTT. Translated, it gives CASSPAIFGNQPQHF.